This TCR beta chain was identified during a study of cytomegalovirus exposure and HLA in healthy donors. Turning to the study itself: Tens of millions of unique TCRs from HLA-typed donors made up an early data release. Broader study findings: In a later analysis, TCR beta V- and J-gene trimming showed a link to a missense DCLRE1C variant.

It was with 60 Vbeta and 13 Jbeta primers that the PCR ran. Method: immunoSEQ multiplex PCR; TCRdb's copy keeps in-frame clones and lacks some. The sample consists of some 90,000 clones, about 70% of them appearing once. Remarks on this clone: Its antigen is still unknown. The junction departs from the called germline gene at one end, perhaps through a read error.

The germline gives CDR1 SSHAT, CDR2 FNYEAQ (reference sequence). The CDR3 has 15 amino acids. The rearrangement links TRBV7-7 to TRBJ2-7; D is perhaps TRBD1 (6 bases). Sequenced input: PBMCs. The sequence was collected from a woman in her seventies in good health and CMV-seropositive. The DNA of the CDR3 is TGTGCTAGCAGCCCCGGGACACAACACTCCTACGAGCAGTACTTC. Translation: CASSPGTQHSYEQYF.